This TCR beta chain was documented in a study of blood T cell repertoires in COVID-19. Study details: Acute and convalescent COVID-19 specimens originated in the United States, Italy and Spain. T cells, B-cell-depleted T cells, or PBMCs provided the cDNA or gDNA that served as material.

In the original workflow: Reference gene primer amplification gave estimated nucleated cell counts. Some clones are missing from TCRdb's copy, which holds only in-frame ones; the method was immunoSEQ multiplex PCR. D and trimming were read from the DNA, whereas the V and J calls and clone size are those reported in that table. Of more than 90,000 clones listed, about 85% are singletons. V was cut by 3 bases and J by 8 bases, with 7 bases left in between. This CDR3 spans 12 amino acids. This clonotype originated in a human donor in a cohort sampled during active COVID-19. Sequenced sample: peripheral blood. J is TRBJ2-2 and V is TRBV12-3 or TRBV12-4; D uncertain. The CDR3 protein is CASSFSAGELFF. CDR3 DNA sequence: TGTGCCAGCAGTTTTAGTGCGGGGGAGCTGTTTTTT.